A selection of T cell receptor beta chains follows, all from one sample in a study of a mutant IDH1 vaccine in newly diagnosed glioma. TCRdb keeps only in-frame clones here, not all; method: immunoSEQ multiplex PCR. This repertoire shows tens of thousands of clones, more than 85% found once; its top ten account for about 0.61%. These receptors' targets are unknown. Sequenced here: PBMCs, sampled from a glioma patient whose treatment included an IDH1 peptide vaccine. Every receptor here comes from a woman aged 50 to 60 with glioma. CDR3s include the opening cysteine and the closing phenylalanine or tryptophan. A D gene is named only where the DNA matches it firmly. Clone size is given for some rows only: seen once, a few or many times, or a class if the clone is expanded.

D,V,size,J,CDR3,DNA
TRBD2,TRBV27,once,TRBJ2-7,CASGGSGTLLSYEQYF,TGTGCCAGCGGAGGTAGCGGGACCTTACTCTCCTACGAGCAGTACTTC
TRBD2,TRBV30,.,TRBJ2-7,CAGGAGGLSYEQYF,TGTGCCGGCGGAGCGGGAGGCCTCTCCTACGAGCAGTACTTC
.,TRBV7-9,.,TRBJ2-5,CASSLAATGSVETQYF,TGTGCCAGCAGCTTAGCGGCCACAGGGTCGGTAGAGACCCAGTACTTC
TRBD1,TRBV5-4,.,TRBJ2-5,CASSSDRIQETQYF,TGTGCCAGCAGCTCGGACAGGATCCAAGAGACCCAGTACTTC
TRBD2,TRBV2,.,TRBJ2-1,CASSTRTSGGYNEQFF,TGTGCCAGCAGTACTAGGACTAGCGGGGGCTACAATGAGCAGTTCTTC
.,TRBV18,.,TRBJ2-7,CASSPVGLHEQYF,TGTGCCAGCTCACCGGTCGGGCTACACGAGCAGTACTTC
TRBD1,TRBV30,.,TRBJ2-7,CACIRQGGLYEQYF,TGTGCCTGTATCCGACAGGGGGGGCTCTACGAGCAGTACTTC
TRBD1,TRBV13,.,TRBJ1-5,CASGYRGLSNQPQHF,TGTGCCAGCGGATACAGGGGGCTCAGCAATCAGCCCCAGCATTTT
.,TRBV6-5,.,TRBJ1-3,CASSSSIYSGNTIYF,TGTGCCAGCAGTTCCTCCATTTACTCTGGAAACACCATATATTTT
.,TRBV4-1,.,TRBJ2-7,CASSQDIGGGGRIVEQYF,TGCGCCAGCAGCCAAGATATTGGGGGTGGGGGACGCATAGTCGAGCAGTACTTC
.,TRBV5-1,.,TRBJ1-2,CASSFSAGKGYTF,TGCGCCAGCAGCTTCTCGGCAGGGAAGGGCTACACCTTC
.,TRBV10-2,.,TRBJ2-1,CASSETGESSYNEQFF,TGCGCCAGCAGTGAGACCGGGGAGAGCTCCTACAATGAGCAGTTCTTC
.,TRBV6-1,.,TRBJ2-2,CASSEGGLGTGELFF,TGTGCCAGCAGTGAAGGGGGGCTGGGCACCGGGGAGCTGTTTTTT
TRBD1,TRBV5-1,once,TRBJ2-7,CASSPTGGFPDEQYF,TGCGCCAGCAGCCCGACAGGGGGCTTCCCCGACGAGCAGTACTTC
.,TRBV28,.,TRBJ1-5,CASSSQLNQPQHF,TGTGCCAGCAGTTCCCAGTTAAATCAGCCCCAGCATTTT
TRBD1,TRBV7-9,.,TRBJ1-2,CASSLQGGVGYTF,TGTGCCAGCAGCCTCCAGGGGGGAGTTGGCTACACCTTC
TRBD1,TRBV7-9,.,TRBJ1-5,CASSLNTGEPQHF,TGTGCCAGCAGCTTAAACACAGGGGAGCCCCAGCATTTT
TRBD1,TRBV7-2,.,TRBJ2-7,CASSPGTGMYEQYF,TGTGCCAGCAGCCCGGGGACAGGGATGTACGAGCAGTACTTC
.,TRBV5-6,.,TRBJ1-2,CASSLATSGGYTF,TGTGCCAGCAGCTTGGCGACTTCGGGGGGCTACACCTTC
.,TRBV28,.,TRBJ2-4,CASSLGRKNIQYF,TGTGCCAGCAGCCTGGGACGGAAAAACATTCAGTACTTC
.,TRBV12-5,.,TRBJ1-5,CASGLFQGRHQPQHF,TGTGCTAGTGGTTTGTTCCAGGGGCGGCATCAGCCCCAGCATTTT
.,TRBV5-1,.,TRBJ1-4,CASRRNPERTLGKLFF,TGCGCCAGCAGGAGAAACCCGGAACGGACCCTAGGAAAACTGTTTTTT
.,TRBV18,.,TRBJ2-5,CASSPFPRVNETQYF,TGTGCCAGCTCACCCTTCCCCCGGGTGAACGAGACCCAGTACTTC
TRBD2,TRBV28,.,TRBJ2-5,CASSLGHGGVQETQYF,TGTGCCAGCAGTCTGGGACACGGGGGGGTCCAAGAGACCCAGTACTTC
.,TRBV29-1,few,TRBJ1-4,CSVVRPGPFFGKLFF,TGCAGCGTTGTTCGTCCGGGGCCCTTTTTTGGAAAACTGTTTTTT
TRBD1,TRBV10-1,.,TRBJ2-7,CASSEAGGTYEQYF,TGCGCCAGCAGTGAGGCAGGGGGCACCTACGAGCAGTACTTC
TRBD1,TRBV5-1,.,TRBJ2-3,CASSPGQPTDTQYF,TGCGCCAGCAGCCCGGGACAGCCCACAGATACGCAGTATTTT
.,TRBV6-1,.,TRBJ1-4,CASSTDRSLQKLFF,TGTGCCAGCAGCACCGACAGGAGCCTTCAAAAACTGTTTTTT
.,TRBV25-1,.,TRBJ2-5,CASISSYQETQYF,TGTGCCAGCATCTCATCGTACCAAGAGACCCAGTACTTC
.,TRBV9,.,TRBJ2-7,CASSVNVVSDSYEQYF,TGTGCCAGCAGCGTAAATGTAGTCAGCGACTCCTACGAGCAGTACTTC
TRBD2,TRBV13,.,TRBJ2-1,CASSITGLGHNEQFF,TGTGCCAGCAGCATCACGGGACTAGGCCACAATGAGCAGTTCTTC
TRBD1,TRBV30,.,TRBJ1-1,CAWSPDRGWVGAFF,TGTGCCTGGAGTCCCGACAGGGGGTGGGTCGGAGCTTTCTTT
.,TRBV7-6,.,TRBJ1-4,CASSLGGWRRYNEKLFF,TGTGCCAGCAGCTTGGGCGGGTGGAGGCGATATAATGAAAAACTGTTTTTT
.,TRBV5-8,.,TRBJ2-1,CARDGTSFLYNEQFF,TGTGCCAGGGACGGGACTTCCTTCCTCTACAATGAGCAGTTCTTC
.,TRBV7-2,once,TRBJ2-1,CASSQEPISYNEQFF,TGTGCCAGCAGCCAAGAGCCCATCTCCTACAATGAGCAGTTCTTC
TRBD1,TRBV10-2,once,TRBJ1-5,CASSEGQGNQPQHF,TGCGCCAGCAGTGAGGGACAGGGGAATCAGCCCCAGCATTTT
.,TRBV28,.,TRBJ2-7,CASSLIRVDEQYF,TGTGCCAGCAGTTTGATCAGGGTTGACGAGCAGTACTTC
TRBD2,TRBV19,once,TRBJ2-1,CASSISTSGAFNEQFF,TGTGCCAGTAGTATATCGACTAGCGGGGCCTTCAATGAGCAGTTCTTC
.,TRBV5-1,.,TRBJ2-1,CASSDLPTGKFF,TGCGCCAGCAGCGACCTTCCAACGGGGAAGTTCTTC
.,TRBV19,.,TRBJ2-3,CASSIGPLRRERYTDTQYF,TGTGCCAGTAGTATAGGCCCTCTGAGGAGGGAAAGGTACACAGATACGCAGTATTTT
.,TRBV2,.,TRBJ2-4,CASTAALAKNIQYF,TGTGCCAGCACAGCCGCCCTAGCCAAAAACATTCAGTACTTC
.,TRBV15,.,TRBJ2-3,CATSGTRAGPSTDTQYF,TGTGCCACCAGCGGGACTCGGGCGGGTCCTAGCACAGATACGCAGTATTTT
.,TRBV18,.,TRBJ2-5,CARPAGGETQYF,TGTGCCAGACCAGCGGGCGGAGAGACCCAGTACTTC